One sample yielded the 6 T cell receptor beta chains listed below, sequenced in a study of CD8 T cells in Susac syndrome. After extraction with the RNeasy kit, roughly 0.45 to 1 ug of the RNA was reverse transcribed using random hexamers. TCRdb re-derived calls from the immunoSEQ multiplex PCR reads in MiXCR, one entry per CDR3 protein. The sample carries around 300,000 distinct CDR3 sequences, about 88% recorded once. What was sequenced was CD8+ T cells from PBMCs. These receptor sequences come from a human donor with multiple sclerosis.

The chain couples TRBV9 to TRBJ2-7, with 7 positions matching TRBD1. The CDR3 is made up of 14 amino acids. Germline trimming cut 0 bases from V and 7 bases from J; bases unmatched to any gene: 7. Germline CDR1 reads SGDLS; CDR2 reads YYNGEE. CDR3 coding DNA: TGTGCCAGCAGCGTAGGAGGGGGCCTGTGGGAGCAGTACTTC. It translates to CASSVGGGLWEQYF.

The chain recombines TRBV7-9 with TRBJ2-2; D gene uncertain. Germline V lookup: CDR1 SEHNR, CDR2 FQNEAQ (reference sequence). V lost 5 bases and J lost 4, with 11 bases in between. The CDR3 runs 14 residues. The CDR3 DNA reads TGTGCCAGCAGCCCATACATACTCACCGGGGAGCTGTTTTTT. Its translation is CASSPYILTGELFF.

J is TRBJ1-1 and V is TRBV15, with D unclear. Germline V gene sequence: CDR1 LNHNV, CDR2 YYDKDF (reference sequence). With 1 base removed from V and 1 base from J, the gap between germline ends came to 16 bases. This CDR3 has 17 residues. CDR3 sequence: CATSRVGVLLRNTEAFF. In nucleotides, the CDR3 is TGTGCCACCAGCAGAGTTGGTGTACTCCTAAGGAACACTGAAGCTTTCTTT.

This clonotype has just one count. V and J are TRBV12-3 or TRBV12-4 and TRBJ2-5; 8 bases match TRBD1. The V gene end was trimmed by 3 bases and the J gene end by 3 bases; junction bases not matched to a gene: 12. The CDR3 loop spans 17 amino acids. The CDR3 loop reads CASSFPGTGGREETQYF. Here the CDR3 DNA reads TGTGCCAGCAGTTTTCCCGGGACAGGCGGCCGGGAAGAGACCCAGTACTTC.

V usage is TRBV27 and J usage is TRBJ1-2, with TRBD1 identical over 7 bases. The germline V gene has CDR1 MNHEY and CDR2 SMNVEV (reference sequence). The CDR3 has 15 residues. V gave up 7 bases and J gave up 5 bases; unmatched junction bases: 13. CDR3 sequence (DNA): TGTGCCAGCAAGGTCACCACGACAGGGTCGTATGGCTACACCTTC. It encodes CASKVTTTGSYGYTF.

About this clonotype itself: Sequence at one end of the junction differs from germline and may be a read error. This sequence joins TRBV20-1 and TRBJ2-7, with D possibly being TRBD1 or TRBD2 (5 bases each). The CDR3 spans 15 residues. CDR1 and CDR2 from the germline V gene are DFQATT and SNEGSKA (reference sequence). The DNA for the CDR3 is TGCAGTGCTAGGCCCTCTGGGGGAGTGTCCTTCGAGCAGTACTTC. Protein product: CSARPSGGVSFEQYF.